The 11 T cell receptor beta chains presented below share a single source sample, sequenced in a study of regulatory T cells in long-lasting Graves disease. The TCR beta library used iRepertoire HTBI primers with Arm-PCR amplification of CDR3. TCRdb reanalysed the multiplex PCR reads using MiXCR and keeps one entry per CDR3 protein. The sample shows 450,000 to 700,000 distinct CDR3 sequences, roughly 13% of them seen only once. Indicated time point: newly diagnosed GD, antithyroid drugs for less than 3 months. With RNA extracted from PBMCs as input, the TCR library was made. The same data also contributed to another study, on T cells in Graves' hyperthyroidism and ophthalmopathy.

The sequenced sample was peripheral blood mononuclear cells (PBMCs), obtained at new diagnosis, from a patient treated with antithyroid drugs. All receptors come from a man aged 30 to 39 with Graves disease.

The J gene is TRBJ2-3, the V gene TRBV3-1; 8 positions match TRBD2. The junction had 7 bases not matched to a gene; V was cut back by 0 bases and J by 5 bases. Looked up from germline, CDR1 is LGHDT and CDR2 is YNNKEL (reference sequence). The CDR3 contains 16 residues. The CDR3 DNA reads as TGTGCCAGCAGCCAAGATTTGAGCGGGAGCTTAGATACGCAGTATTTT. Translation gives CASSQDLSGSLDTQYF.

The chain employs TRBV5-4 and TRBJ2-1; TRBD1 is a possible D gene (6 bases). The CDR3 is made up of 16 amino acids. The germline V gene has CDR1 SGHNT and CDR2 YYREEE (reference sequence). Trimming took off 0 bases at V and 6 bases at J, with 16 bases between the two ends. For the CDR3, the DNA is TGTGCCAGCAGCTTGGGGGGTGGGACAAGGTTCAATGAGCAGTTCTTC. This encodes CASSLGGGTRFNEQFF.

This clonotype was seen only a few times. The chain is built from TRBV29-1 and TRBJ2-1; D not resolved. Between the trimmed V and J ends, which lost 3 bases and 6 bases, there was a span of 9 bases. The CDR3 has 12 residues. Germline V gives CDR1 SQVTM, CDR2 ANQGSEA. DNA for the CDR3: TGCAGCGTTGATGGCCTCGCCAATGAGCAGTTCTTC. This codes for CSVDGLANEQFF.

The rearrangement links TRBV13 to TRBJ1-1; 8 bases map to TRBD1. Germline V gene data show CDR1 as PRHDT and CDR2 as FYEKMQ (reference sequence). V lost 5 bases and J lost 0; bases outside the gene matches: 8. CDR3 size: 16 residues. The CDR3 DNA follows: TGTGCCAGCAGCAATTCAGGGGGCTGGTTGAACACTGAAGCTTTCTTT. Its protein product is CASSNSGGWLNTEAFF. Supplemented by reference TRBV13 and TRBJ1-1, the full variable domain reads AAGVIQSPRHLIKEKRETATLKCYPIPRHDTVYWYQQGPGQDPQFLISFYEKMQSDKGSIPDRFSAQQFSDYHSELNMSSLELGDSALYFCASSNSGGWLNTEAFFGQGTRLTVV.

This clonotype occurred many times. The CDR3 region is CASSLVSDGGEKLFF. The CDR3 DNA sequence: TGTGCCAGCAGCTTAGTCTCAGACGGAGGTGAAAAACTGTTTTTT. The chain recombines TRBV7-2 with TRBJ1-4; D uncertain. From germline, CDR1 is SGHTA and CDR2 FQGNSA. The CDR3 covers 15 residues. V lost 1 base and J 7 bases, leaving 13 bases between the germline ends.

In this sample, this clonotype turned up many times. The chain recombines TRBV27 with TRBJ2-1, with 11 nucleotides matching TRBD2. Losses at the gene ends were 2 bases for V and 6 bases for J; bases not matched to a gene: 9. Germline assignment: CDR1 MNHEY and CDR2 SMNVEV (reference sequence). This CDR3 region has 17 residues. CDR3 loop: CASSLISGRARTNEQFF. CDR3 DNA: TGTGCCAGCAGTTTAATTAGCGGGAGGGCCAGAACCAATGAGCAGTTCTTC.

The sample holds many counts of this clonotype. This chain links TRBV5-4 with TRBJ2-1; 9 positions agree with TRBD2. With V trimmed by 2 bases and J by 4 bases, 7 bases remained unmatched. This CDR3 contains 16 residues. CDR1 is SGHNT and CDR2 is YYREEE in the germline V gene (reference sequence). CDR3 sequence: CASSLWSGRIYNEQFF. The CDR3 DNA reads TGTGCCAGCAGCTTATGGAGCGGGAGGATTTACAATGAGCAGTTCTTC.

This clonotype was recorded at least ten times. This chain uses TRBV10-3 with TRBJ1-5; the match to TRBD1 covers 12 bases. Germline CDR1 and CDR2: ENHRY and SYGVKD. The CDR3 is 12 residues long. The V and J ends lost 11 bases and 11 bases, in that order; junction bases with no gene match: 7. This chain's CDR3 is CAAGTGGITQHF. The CDR3 bases are TGTGCCGCCGGGACAGGGGGCATAACCCAGCATTTT.

This clonotype was seen ten or more times. This chain joins TRBV5-6 and TRBJ2-1; D is tentatively TRBD1 or TRBD2 (6 bases each). The CDR3 covers 15 residues. Germline values: CDR1 SGHDT, CDR2 YYEEEE. V lost 4 bases, J lost 0 bases, and 11 bases lay in between. The CDR3 loop reads CASSGGTRSYNEQFF. CDR3 coding DNA: TGTGCCAGCAGCGGGGGGACACGCTCCTACAATGAGCAGTTCTTC. The complete variable domain, with remaining parts taken from reference TRBV5-6 and TRBJ2-1, reads DAGVTQSPTHLIKTRGQQVTLRCSPKSGHDTVSWYQQALGQGPQFIFQYYEEEERQRGNFPDRFSGHQFPNYSSELNVNALLLGDSALYLCASSGGTRSYNEQFFGPGTRLTVL.

This clonotype was picked up many times. The rearrangement joins TRBV20-1 to TRBJ2-3, with D maybe TRBD2 (6 bases). The CDR3 contains 15 residues. Germline loops: CDR1 DFQATT, CDR2 SNEGSKA (reference sequence). Trimming cost V 1 base and J 4 bases, with 15 bases left between them. In DNA, the CDR3 is TGCAGTGCTAGAGCGAGACTAGTAGGGGCAGATACGCAGTATTTT. Protein sequence: CSARARLVGADTQYF.

This clonotype appeared many times. The V call is TRBV20-1, the J call TRBJ2-5; D gene ambiguous. V was cut by 4 bases and J by 2 bases, with 20 bases left in between. CDR1 and CDR2 (germline): DFQATT, SNEGSKA (reference sequence). The CDR3 extends over 16 amino acids. CDR3 loop: CSAIGRGVTKQETQYF. CDR3 nucleotide sequence: TGCAGTGCTATCGGGCGTGGAGTCACTAAACAAGAGACCCAGTACTTC.